This T cell receptor (beta chain) was captured by sequencing in a study of T cell changes during pregnancy in multiple sclerosis. This CDR3 is built from 16 residues. In germline, CDR1 is SNHLY, CDR2 FYNNEI. V was clipped by 2 bases and J by 4 bases; unmatched bases: 5. Assay used: immunoSEQ multiplex PCR; TCRdb lists only in-frame clones, some missing. Here the sample spans 30,000 to 45,000 clones, 85% to 95% being singletons. This clonotype was sampled from a female donor with multiple sclerosis, enrolled in a pregnancy study. The source material was PBMCs (not recorded whether the cells were cultured). The chain has TRBV2 and TRBJ2-3; 11 bases line up with TRBD2. The CDR3 coding sequence is TGTGCCAGCAGTGAAACTAGCGGGAGCTGGGCAGATACGCAGTATTTT. Translation: CASSETSGSWADTQYF.